A single T cell receptor beta chain is shown here with its context. This sample was included in a study of blood T cell repertoires in COVID-19. The protocol was immunoSEQ multiplex PCR, while the TCRdb copy is restricted to in-frame clones and leaves out a portion. This table has hundreds of thousands of clones, more than 75% appearing once. The sequence derives from a man in his fifties or sixties who had recovered from COVID-19. Sequenced sample: PBMCs or T cells enriched from blood (not recorded which).

CDR3 loop: CASSVGRRGEKLFF. The CDR3 DNA is TGTGCCAGTAGTGTGGGACGGCGGGGGGAAAAACTGTTTTTT. The rearrangement links TRBV19 to TRBJ1-4; possible D gene TRBD1, 5 bases. CDR1 and CDR2 (germline): LNHDA, SQIVND (reference sequence). V was trimmed by 5 bases and J by 8 bases, leaving 15 bases between them. The CDR3 is 14 amino acids.